The 2 T cell receptor beta chains presented below share a single source sample, sequenced in a study of T cells in Graves' hyperthyroidism and ophthalmopathy. The source material, RNA transcripts, was used to amplify TCR beta CDR3 regions. The primer set for the first-round RT-PCR of the TCR CDR3 was HTBI. One entry per CDR3 protein, called by TCRdb with MiXCR from the multiplex PCR reads. Altogether about 570,000 distinct CDR3 sequences are present, 13% to 15% being singletons, with the ten largest covering over 11%. Sequenced material: blood. The receptors derive from a woman aged 40 to 49 with Graves' hyperthyroidism.

This clonotype was counted at least ten times. The CDR3 region is CAWSPNLYTEAFF. The CDR3 region has the DNA TGTGCCTGGAGTCCTAATCTATACACTGAAGCTTTCTTT. The gene calls are TRBV30 and TRBJ1-1, with D uncertain. Deletions cut 2 bases from V and 3 bases from J, with 10 bases between. The CDR3 spans 13 residues. Germline V gene lookup returns CDR1 GTSNPN and CDR2 SVGIG (reference sequence). Supplemented by reference TRBV30 and TRBJ1-1, the full variable domain reads SQTIHQWPATLVQPVGSPLSLECTVEGTSNPNLYWYRQAAGRGLQLLFYSVGIGQISSEVPQNLSASRPQDRQFILSSKKLLLSDSGFYLCAWSPNLYTEAFFGQGTRLTVV.

This clonotype has a count of ten or more. In DNA, the CDR3 is TGTGCCTGGAGTGTCGGACTGCGCACTGAAGCTTTCTTT. It yields the protein CAWSVGLRTEAFF. V and J are TRBV30 and TRBJ1-1; D gene uncertain. Germline V gene sequence: CDR1 GTSNPN, CDR2 SVGIG (reference sequence). The V gene lost 0 bases and the J gene lost 4 bases, with 9 bases spanning the gap. The CDR3 contains 13 residues.